This T cell receptor beta chain was identified in a study of identifying expanded T cells in peripheral blood. J was trimmed by 0 bases and V by 3 bases; bases with no gene match: 3. CDR3 size: 16 residues. Germline CDR1 is SGHAT and CDR2 is FQNNGV. TCRdb's table, derived via immunoSEQ multiplex PCR, lists solely in-frame clones and lacks some. Of roughly 82,000 clones listed, around four fifths are singletons. Notes on the study in general: About 1.2 clones differed between technical replicates, versus about 15 and 19 over time. Clone count variance between roughly 2-week samples rose with total template count.

Healthy donors had no documented immune events, such as infections, while sampled. A word on this clone: Its antigen remains unidentified.

The rearrangement uses TRBV11-2 and TRBJ2-7; 12 bases line up with TRBD2. Sequences were obtained from blood. This receptor was taken from a person aged 18 to 75 in good health. The CDR3 bases are TGTGCCAGCAGCTTGCGGACTAGCGGGGTCTCCTACGAGCAGTACTTC. Translated: CASSLRTSGVSYEQYF.